This T cell receptor (beta chain) was sequenced during a study of human T cells and chemical hapten exposure. Time point meaning: patch test 2, 6 weeks after DPC sensitization. The treatment denotes: therapeutic diphenylcyclopropenone sensitization with weekly scalp DPC. From whole blood left unfractionated, total RNA was extracted. In the library, unique molecular identifiers were attached to individual cDNA molecules. Original analysis: TCR counts had a median of about 99,000 per sample and spanned about 20,000 to 750,000. Via MiXCR, TCRdb re-called the RACE reads, giving one row per CDR3 protein. The V and J calls, along with clone size, are taken from TCRdb and not from the paper's own processing. The data contain approximately 110,000 distinct CDR3 sequences, roughly 10% of them seen just once; the ten biggest clones take up more than 3%. The germline gives CDR1 DFQATT, CDR2 SNEGSKA (reference sequence). The CDR3 loop spans 15 amino acids. The V and J ends lost 3 bases and 1 base, in that order; junction bases with no gene match: 6.

This clonotype was picked up many times. The material sequenced was whole blood, taken in connection with sensitization to the hapten diphenylcyclopropenone (DPC). The gene calls are TRBV20-1 and TRBJ2-3; 8 bases align to TRBD2. The TCR comes from a woman in her thirties or forties with alopecia areata. Some clones in this sample may be carry-over from other donors' samples. The CDR3, as DNA: TGCAGTGCTAGGGGACTAGAGGGACGCACAGATACGCAGTATTTT. Translation gives CSARGLEGRTDTQYF.